This TCR beta chain was observed in a study of blood T cells in healthy people across ages. Study overall: Through template switching, about one barcoded beta molecule was captured per two T cells, as measured in model experiments.

This clonotype was seen only a few times. Its antigen is currently unknown. Sample-barcoded 5' priming and a J-beta primer mix drove a second PCR of about 7 to 11 cycles. TCRdb itself ran the 5' RACE reads through MiXCR, one entry per CDR3 protein. The table records 750,000 to 1,000,000 distinct CDR3 sequences, almost 30% of them present only once. Study-wide points: Without sorted subsets, naive and antigen-experienced compartments could not be conclusively compared. Any changes in expanded clonotypes were possibly confounded, as donor CMV status remained unknown.

The same data also contributed to another study, on T cells of mothers and their children. Per that study: Related mother-child pairs shared marginally more repertoire than unrelated pairs, though not significantly.

Sequenced: blood. The clonotype was recovered from a woman in her thirties or forties in good health.

The CDR3 region is CASSPSLSALNTEAFF. The DNA for the CDR3 is TGTGCCAGCAGCCCCAGCCTGTCAGCGTTGAACACTGAAGCTTTCTTT. The genes are TRBV11-1 and TRBJ1-1; D unresolved. V lost 5 bases and J 0 bases, leaving 16 bases between the germline ends. CDR3 size: 16 residues. Germline values: CDR1 SGHAT, CDR2 FQDESV (reference sequence).